Below, 28 T cell receptor beta chains from the same sample are listed, as sequenced in a study of CD8+ T cells in alopecia areata. RNA extraction was followed by reverse transcription into cDNA, which acted as the sequencing template. Assay used: immunoSEQ multiplex PCR; TCRdb lists only in-frame clones, some missing. The table shows around 160,000 clones, with 80% to 90% occurring only once. This sample comprised CD8+ T cells sorted from blood, obtained at week 0. The receptors originated from a human donor with alopecia areata.

The chain carries TRBV15 and TRBJ2-7; D may be TRBD1 or TRBD2 (6 bases each). The V and J ends lost 0 bases and 6 bases respectively, with 21 bases between them. Germline assignment: CDR1 LNHNV and CDR2 YYDKDF (reference sequence). CDR3 size: 17 residues. The DNA for the CDR3 is TGTGCCACCAGCAGAGAATCAACCCCCTTGGGGGGCGGCGAGCAGTACTTC. Translating it yields CATSRESTPLGGGEQYF.

This chain uses TRBV5-1 with TRBJ2-3; 7 positions agree with TRBD1. This CDR3 comprises 14 residues. The germline gives CDR1 SGHRS, CDR2 YFSETQ. V gave up 0 bases and J gave up 5 bases; unmatched junction bases: 3. The CDR3: CASSLGQGEDTQYF. The CDR3 DNA reads TGCGCCAGCAGCTTGGGGCAGGGGGAAGATACGCAGTATTTT. The complete variable domain, with remaining parts taken from reference TRBV5-1 and TRBJ2-3, reads KAGVTQTPRYLIKTRGQQVTLSCSPISGHRSVSWYQQTPGQGLQFLFEYFSETQRNKGNFPGRFSGRQFSNSRSEMNVSTLELGDSALYLCASSLGQGEDTQYFGPGTRLTVL.

The V call is TRBV5-6, the J call TRBJ2-1, with D perhaps TRBD1 or TRBD2 (5 bases each). The CDR3 contains 15 residues. Between the trimmed V and J ends, which lost 2 bases and 7 bases, there was a span of 16 bases. CDR1 is SGHDT, CDR2 YYEEEE, per germline. CDR3 sequence: CASSFGGSPNNEQFF. CDR3 DNA: TGTGCCAGCAGCTTTGGGGGTTCCCCTAATAATGAGCAGTTCTTC.

The chain uses TRBV4-1 and TRBJ1-1; no definite D call. The germline gives CDR1 MGHRA, CDR2 YSYEKL. CDR3 length: 13 residues. V lost 4 bases to trimming and J lost 5 bases, with 11 bases between them. CDR3 sequence: CASSPTLGTEAFF. The CDR3 DNA sequence: TGCGCCAGCAGCCCAACCCTGGGAACTGAAGCTTTCTTT.

V and J are TRBV7-6 and TRBJ2-7; 10 bases fit TRBD1. Germline loops: CDR1 SGHVS, CDR2 FNYEAQ. J lost 5 bases, V lost 3 bases, and 10 bases had no gene match. CDR3 length equals 16 residues. CDR3 sequence reads: CASSFGPGQGSHEQYF. In DNA form, the CDR3 reads TGTGCCAGCAGCTTCGGCCCGGGACAGGGGAGTCACGAGCAGTACTTC.

The rearrangement uses TRBV19 and TRBJ1-2; D might be TRBD1 (6 bases). V lost 3 bases and J lost 2, with 13 bases in between. CDR3 length: 15 residues. Germline V lookup: CDR1 LNHDA, CDR2 SQIVND (reference sequence). For the CDR3, the DNA is TGTGCCAGTAGTATGGCAGGTGGGGGCAACTATGGCTACACCTTC. Encoded protein: CASSMAGGGNYGYTF.

J is TRBJ2-7 and V is TRBV19; no reliable D call. V was cut by 4 bases and J by 1 base, with 8 bases left in between. CDR3 length: 13 residues. Germline-derived CDR1 and CDR2 are LNHDA and SQIVND (reference sequence). CDR3 region: CASSTTTSYEQYF. CDR3 nucleotides: TGTGCCAGTAGTACAACTACTTCCTACGAGCAGTACTTC.

This clone was observed a handful of times. The chain combines TRBV7-9 with TRBJ1-1; D unclear. Trimming left V 1 base short and J 6 bases short, with 3 bases between. This CDR3 contains 11 residues. The germline CDR1 and CDR2 sequences are SEHNR and FQNEAQ (reference sequence). CDR3 loop: CASSLEPEAFF. The DNA of the CDR3 is TGTGCCAGCAGCTTAGAGCCTGAAGCTTTCTTT.

J is TRBJ2-7 and V is TRBV14; TRBD2 matches 9 bases. Looked up from germline, CDR1 is SGHDN and CDR2 is FVKESK. With V trimmed by 1 base and J by 0 bases, 1 base remained unmatched. This CDR3 region has 15 residues. This CDR3 reads CASSQVAGDSYEQYF. DNA of the CDR3: TGTGCCAGCAGCCAAGTAGCGGGGGACTCCTACGAGCAGTACTTC.

This clone came up once. Other DNA sequences in this specimen translate into the identical CDR3. The chain couples TRBV4-1 to TRBJ2-1, with a possible D match to TRBD1 (5 bases). The V and J ends lost 0 bases and 0 bases respectively, with 9 bases between them. The germline V gene encodes CDR1 MGHRA and CDR2 YSYEKL. The CDR3 sequence is 16 residues long. The CDR3 DNA sequence: TGCGCCAGCAGCCAAGATGGGGCAAGCTCCTACAATGAGCAGTTCTTC. This sequence encodes CASSQDGASSYNEQFF.

This chain uses TRBV29-1 with TRBJ2-1; unclear D gene. With 3 bases removed from V and 12 bases from J, the gap between germline ends came to 6 bases. Germline V CDR1 and CDR2: SQVTM, ANQGSEA. The CDR3 runs to 9 residues. The CDR3 is CSVDMGQFF. The CDR3 region has the DNA TGCAGCGTTGATATGGGGCAGTTCTTC.

V usage is TRBV27 and J usage is TRBJ2-5; 10 bases fit TRBD2. Germline lookup yields CDR1 MNHEY and CDR2 SMNVEV (reference sequence). The CDR3 is 16 residues long. V lost 5 bases to trimming and J lost 0 bases; unmatched junction nucleotides: 6. In nucleotides, the CDR3 is TGTGCCAGCAGTCTCCGTAGCGGGGGGTACCAAGAGACCCAGTACTTC. This sequence encodes CASSLRSGGYQETQYF.

The V gene is TRBV30, the J gene TRBJ2-5; D is perhaps TRBD2 (5 bases). The germline V gene has CDR1 GTSNPN and CDR2 SVGIG (reference sequence). V was clipped by 1 base and J by 2 bases, with 14 bases between them. The CDR3 runs to 15 residues. The CDR3 loop reads CAWSDPPRDQETQYF. The CDR3 DNA sequence: TGTGCCTGGAGTGACCCCCCCCGGGATCAAGAGACCCAGTACTTC.

V is TRBV5-4 and J is TRBJ2-5; the D gene could be TRBD1 or TRBD2 (5 bases each). Germline CDR1 reads SGHNT; CDR2 reads YYREEE (reference sequence). The CDR3 has 15 amino acids. The germline V and J ends were trimmed by 4 bases and 2 bases, with 15 bases remaining between them. This CDR3 reads CASSRTGARQETQYF. The CDR3 coding sequence is TGTGCCAGCAGCCGGACTGGGGCCAGACAAGAGACCCAGTACTTC.

This sequence joins TRBV27 and TRBJ2-1; no firm D call. CDR3 length: 13 amino acids. In germline, CDR1 is MNHEY, CDR2 SMNVEV (reference sequence). Deletions cut 3 bases from V and 4 bases from J, with 7 bases between. CDR3 nucleotides: TGTGCCAGCAGTTTGCGCGAATACAATGAGCAGTTCTTC. This gives the protein CASSLREYNEQFF.

The chain uses TRBV30 and TRBJ2-7; D remains ambiguous. CDR1 is GTSNPN and CDR2 is SVGIG in the germline V gene (reference sequence). Trimming shortened V by 0 bases and J by 6 bases, and 12 bases separated the two germline ends. The CDR3 is 13 amino acids. The CDR3 coding sequence is TGTGCCTGGAGTGTGGCAAGCTTGGCCGAGCAGTACTTC. It specifies CAWSVASLAEQYF. Full variable domain (missing parts from reference TRBV30 and TRBJ2-7): SQTIHQWPATLVQPVGSPLSLECTVEGTSNPNLYWYRQAAGRGLQLLFYSVGIGQISSEVPQNLSASRPQDRQFILSSKKLLLSDSGFYLCAWSVASLAEQYFGPGTRLTVT.

The chain employs TRBV29-1 and TRBJ2-2, with unresolved D. This CDR3 contains 14 residues. V was pared by 2 bases and J by 5 bases, with 12 bases between. From germline, CDR1 is SQVTM and CDR2 ANQGSEA. The CDR3 DNA sequence: TGCAGCGTTGAAAAGGGTCGGTGGACCGGGGAGCTGTTTTTT. Its protein product is CSVEKGRWTGELFF.

The V gene is TRBV6-5, the J gene TRBJ1-1; D remains unclear. Germline V gene lookup returns CDR1 MNHEY and CDR2 SVGAGI. This CDR3 is 14 amino acids long. Trimming pared 5 bases from V and 0 bases from J, leaving 10 bases between. CDR3 amino acids: CASSESDLNTEAFF. For the CDR3, the DNA is TGTGCCAGCAGTGAATCGGACCTGAACACTGAAGCTTTCTTT.

This sequence joins TRBV12-5 and TRBJ2-1, with 11 positions matching TRBD2. Germline values: CDR1 LGHNT, CDR2 FRNRAP. The V and J ends lost 1 base and 4 bases, in that order; junction bases with no gene match: 0. CDR3 length: 15 amino acids. The CDR3 DNA is TGTGCTAGTGGTTTGGGACTAGCGGGGTACAATGAGCAGTTCTTC. It specifies CASGLGLAGYNEQFF.

The rearrangement joins TRBV5-6 to TRBJ2-7; a weak D match, TRBD1 (5 bases). Germline values: CDR1 SGHDT, CDR2 YYEEEE. The CDR3 spans 12 residues. With 4 bases removed from V and 5 bases from J, the gap between germline ends came to 10 bases. The CDR3 DNA follows: TGTGCCAGCAGCAGCACAGGTCACGAGCAGTACTTC. Protein product: CASSSTGHEQYF.

V and J are TRBV7-8 and TRBJ2-1; D not resolved. The germline V and J ends were trimmed by 2 bases and 8 bases, with 4 bases remaining between them. CDR3 length: 11 residues. Looked up from germline, CDR1 is SGHVS and CDR2 is FQNEAQ. This chain's CDR3 is CASSLSDEQFF. CDR3 DNA: TGTGCCAGCAGCTTAAGCGATGAGCAGTTCTTC.

The chain carries TRBV29-1 and TRBJ2-3; 14 bases map to TRBD2. The CDR3 contains 15 residues. The germline CDR1 and CDR2 sequences are SQVTM and ANQGSEA. The V gene end was trimmed by 3 bases and the J gene end by 3 bases; junction bases not matched to a gene: 2. CDR3: CSVETSGGVTDTQYF. The CDR3 region has the DNA TGCAGCGTTGAGACTAGCGGGGGGGTAACAGATACGCAGTATTTT.

The chain joins TRBV9 to TRBJ2-7, with 8 bases that match TRBD2. The CDR3 totals 14 residues. CDR1 is SGDLS and CDR2 is YYNGEE in the germline V gene. V dropped 0 bases and J dropped 6; count of bases not matched to a gene: 5. The CDR3 reads CASSVEETSVEQYF. As DNA, the CDR3 is TGTGCCAGCAGCGTAGAGGAGACTAGCGTCGAGCAGTACTTC. The full variable domain, rest sourced from reference TRBV9 and TRBJ2-7, is DSGVTQTPKHLITATGQRVTLRCSPRSGDLSVYWYQQSLDQGLQFLIQYYNGEERAKGNILERFSAQQFPDLHSELNLSSLELGDSALYFCASSVEETSVEQYFGPGTRLTVT.

The chain has TRBV7-6 and TRBJ1-1, with D unclear. CDR1 is SGHVS and CDR2 is FNYEAQ in the germline V gene. V was clipped by 0 bases and J by 4 bases, with 12 bases between them. This CDR3 contains 15 residues. The CDR3 coding sequence is TGTGCCAGCAGCTTAGCTCAGGAGGTTACCACTGAAGCTTTCTTT. Translating it yields CASSLAQEVTTEAFF.

The V call is TRBV10-1, the J call TRBJ2-3; D not certain. V shed 3 bases and J shed 7 bases, with 14 bases lying between them. Looked up from germline, CDR1 is WNHNN and CDR2 is SYGVQD (reference sequence). CDR3 length: 14 amino acids. This CDR3 reads CASSEVSDPNTQYF. In nucleotides, the CDR3 is TGCGCCAGCAGTGAAGTATCGGATCCCAATACGCAGTATTTT.

The gene calls are TRBV2 and TRBJ2-1; TRBD2 matches 11 bases. Germline V gene lookup returns CDR1 SNHLY and CDR2 FYNNEI. V trimming: 6 bases; J trimming: 7 bases; junction bases outside the gene matches: 11. The CDR3 is 16 residues long. The CDR3 region has the DNA TGTGCCAGCAGGGACCCCAGTAGCGGGGGGGAGAATGAGCAGTTCTTC. This codes for CASRDPSSGGENEQFF. Full variable domain (missing parts from reference TRBV2 and TRBJ2-1): EPEVTQTPSHQVTQMGQEVILRCVPISNHLYFYWYRQILGQKVEFLVSFYNNEISEKSEIFDDQFSVERPDGSNFTLKIRSTKLEDSAMYFCASRDPSSGGENEQFFGPGTRLTVL.

This chain connects TRBV29-1 to TRBJ1-2, with D unclear. Trimming took 3 bases from V and 4 from J, leaving 12 bases between them. Germline V gives CDR1 SQVTM, CDR2 ANQGSEA. This CDR3 contains 13 residues. For the CDR3, the DNA is TGCAGCGTTGACGGCGACGGAGTCTATGGCTACACCTTC. Translating gives CSVDGDGVYGYTF.

The chain joins TRBV29-1 to TRBJ2-4; 9 positions agree with TRBD1. Germline CDR1 SQVTM, CDR2 ANQGSEA. The CDR3 contains 14 residues. With 4 bases clipped from V and 8 bases from J, the junction kept 9 bases outside the gene matches. CDR3: CSVGSGQGSDIQYF. CDR3 nucleotides: TGCAGCGTTGGATCGGGACAGGGTTCAGACATTCAGTACTTC.